What follows are 18 T cell receptor beta chains derived from one specimen sequenced in a study of OX40 agonist ivuxolimab in advanced cancers. Data came from immunoSEQ multiplex PCR; TCRdb stores just in-frame clones and leaves some out. The sample shows 75,000 to 100,000 clones, roughly 90% of them seen only once. The specimen was CD4+ or CD8+ T cells sorted from blood, collected in a trial of the OX40 agonist ivuxolimab. The origin of the receptors is an adult with an advanced solid tumor such as melanoma, head and neck, liver or kidney cancer.

This chain uses TRBV4-2 with TRBJ2-1; 10 bases align to TRBD2. The CDR3 length is 17 residues. From germline, CDR1 is LGHNA and CDR2 YNFKEQ. V was pared by 4 bases and J by 8 bases, with 14 bases of the junction left unmatched. The chain's CDR3 is CASSLGLAAKGGYEQFF. The DNA of the CDR3 is TGTGCCAGCAGCCTTGGACTAGCGGCCAAGGGGGGCTATGAGCAGTTCTTC.

This clone was recorded a few times. The chain combines TRBV19 with TRBJ2-2, with 14 positions matching TRBD2. Unmatched junction bases numbered 5, after V lost 4 bases and J lost 4 bases. CDR1 and CDR2 from the germline V gene are LNHDA and SQIVND (reference sequence). CDR3 length: 17 amino acids. The CDR3 DNA reads as TGTGCCAGTAGTACAACCGGACTAGCGGGAGGCACCGGGGAGCTGTTTTTT. Translated: CASSTTGLAGGTGELFF.

This chain connects TRBV5-6 to TRBJ2-7; D unresolved. This CDR3 contains 15 residues. V was shortened by 1 base and J by 5 bases, with 16 bases between the two germline ends. Germline lookup yields CDR1 SGHDT and CDR2 YYEEEE. The CDR3 DNA reads as TGTGCCAGCAGCTTGTCTGCAGGTTTTGCTAACGAGCAGTACTTC. Encoded protein: CASSLSAGFANEQYF.

The chain combines TRBV13 with TRBJ2-5, with D hard to call. V was pared by 5 bases and J by 0 bases, with 4 bases between. The CDR3 totals 12 residues. Germline CDR1 is PRHDT and CDR2 is FYEKMQ (reference sequence). The CDR3 loop is CASSLYQETQYF. The CDR3 coding sequence is TGTGCCAGCAGCCTTTACCAAGAGACCCAGTACTTC. Full variable domain (rest looked up from reference TRBV13 and TRBJ2-5): AAGVIQSPRHLIKEKRETATLKCYPIPRHDTVYWYQQGPGQDPQFLISFYEKMQSDKGSIPDRFSAQQFSDYHSELNMSSLELGDSALYFCASSLYQETQYFGPGTRLLVL.

CDR3 sequence reads: CASGMTSASTEQFF. CDR3 in DNA: TGTGCCAGCGGAATGACTAGCGCCAGCACTGAGCAGTTCTTC. The rearrangement links TRBV6-6 to TRBJ2-1; 8 bases are a match to TRBD2. The V and J ends lost 8 bases and 9 bases, in that order; junction bases with no gene match: 12. In germline, CDR1 is MNHNY, CDR2 SVGAGI (reference sequence). This CDR3 spans 14 amino acids.

The gene calls are TRBV6-5 and TRBJ1-1; D is uncertain. Germline CDR1 MNHEY, CDR2 SVGAGI. The V and J ends lost 7 bases and 1 base respectively, with 13 bases between them. The CDR3 length is 14 residues. The CDR3 DNA reads as TGTGCCAGCAAGCAGACTATACCGAACACTGAAGCTTTCTTT. This codes for CASKQTIPNTEAFF.

The sample holds a few counts of this clone. The chain employs TRBV12-2 and TRBJ2-3; TRBD2 reflects the table's D call only, with no check against the DNA. TRBV12-2 is tagged as a pseudogene. The CDR3 consists of 20 residues. The CDR3 DNA is TGTGCAAGTCGCTACAACCTTCAACCGGGGAGAAATTCTAGCACAGATACGCAGTATTTT. This sequence encodes CASRYNLQPGRNSSTDTQYF.

The chain is built from TRBV11-2 and TRBJ2-5; D not resolved. V lost 4 bases and J lost 4, with 7 bases in between. The CDR3 runs 12 residues. Germline values: CDR1 SGHAT, CDR2 FQNNGV. In nucleotides, the CDR3 is TGTGCCAGCAGCTCTGTAGTAGAGACCCAGTACTTC. Residues: CASSSVVETQYF.

The genes are TRBV7-8 and TRBJ1-5; 8 nucleotides match TRBD1. The CDR3 has 14 residues. With 2 bases clipped from V and 5 bases from J, the junction kept 2 bases outside the gene matches. CDR1 and CDR2 (germline): SGHVS, FQNEAQ. CDR3 in amino acids: CASSLNRGDQPQHF. The CDR3 bases are TGTGCCAGCAGCTTAAACAGGGGGGATCAGCCCCAGCATTTT.

Regarding this clone: With a much larger clone just one base away, this may be a read error. The V and J genes are TRBV7-9 and TRBJ2-2, with unresolved D. Trimming shortened V by 2 bases and J by 0 bases, and 1 base separated the two germline ends. Germline V CDR1 and CDR2: SEHNR, FQNEAQ (reference sequence). This CDR3 contains 13 residues. The CDR3: CASSLSNTGELFF. In DNA form, the CDR3 reads TGTGCCAGCAGCTTATCGAACACCGGGGAGCTGTTTTTT.

The rearrangement joins TRBV7-6 to TRBJ2-1; 8 bases align to TRBD2. The V and J ends lost 4 bases and 4 bases, in that order; junction bases with no gene match: 9. CDR3 length: 16 residues. Looked up from germline, CDR1 is SGHVS and CDR2 is FNYEAQ. CDR3 in DNA: TGTGCCAGCAGCTCCATTAGCGGGATCGAATACAATGAGCAGTTCTTC. Its translation is CASSSISGIEYNEQFF.

The V and J genes are TRBV5-1 and TRBJ2-5; perhaps D is TRBD1 or TRBD2 (6 bases each). The germline V and J ends were trimmed by 0 bases and 5 bases, with 17 bases remaining between them. The CDR3 loop spans 16 amino acids. Looked up from germline, CDR1 is SGHRS and CDR2 is YFSETQ. CDR3: CASSLAGGGGSETQYF. As DNA, the CDR3 is TGCGCCAGCAGCTTGGCCGGAGGGGGTGGGTCGGAGACCCAGTACTTC. Full variable domain (rest looked up from reference TRBV5-1 and TRBJ2-5): KAGVTQTPRYLIKTRGQQVTLSCSPISGHRSVSWYQQTPGQGLQFLFEYFSETQRNKGNFPGRFSGRQFSNSRSEMNVSTLELGDSALYLCASSLAGGGGSETQYFGPGTRLLVL.

The gene calls are TRBV18 and TRBJ2-5; D possibly matches TRBD1 or TRBD2 (5 bases each). The length of the CDR3 is 13 residues. V gave up 3 bases and J gave up 7 bases, with 12 bases separating them. Germline lookup yields CDR1 KGHSH and CDR2 LQKENI. The CDR3 protein is CASSPGEGRTQYF. Here the CDR3 DNA reads TGTGCCAGCTCACCCGGAGAGGGGAGGACCCAGTACTTC.

The chain carries TRBV30 and TRBJ2-7; D is undetermined. The V end lost 0 bases, the J end lost 5 bases, and 5 bases lay between the germline ends. Per germline, CDR1 GTSNPN and CDR2 SVGIG (reference sequence). CDR3 length: 11 amino acids. CDR3: CAWSVLNEQYF. The CDR3 nucleotides read TGTGCCTGGAGTGTTCTTAACGAGCAGTACTTC. The whole variable domain, remainder taken from reference TRBV30 and TRBJ2-7, is SQTIHQWPATLVQPVGSPLSLECTVEGTSNPNLYWYRQAAGRGLQLLFYSVGIGQISSEVPQNLSASRPQDRQFILSSKKLLLSDSGFYLCAWSVLNEQYFGPGTRLTVT.

This chain joins TRBV6-5 and TRBJ2-7, with D tentatively TRBD2 (6 bases). The CDR3 is made up of 14 amino acids. V was shortened by 6 bases and J by 9 bases, with 21 bases between the two germline ends. CDR1 and CDR2 (germline): MNHEY, SVGAGI. CDR3 DNA: TGTGCCAGCAGACCTACTAGCAGGGAAATCGGGCAGTACTTC. It translates to CASRPTSREIGQYF.

In its sample, this clone was seen once. The junction and the germline gene differ at one end; a read error may be behind it. This chain uses TRBV7-2 with TRBJ1-1, with D unclear. Germline CDR1 is SGHTA and CDR2 is FQGNSA. The CDR3 covers 15 residues. CDR3 nucleotide sequence: TGTGCCAGCAGCCTAGCCATGGGGTTGAACACTGAAGCTTTCTTT. Encoded protein: CASSLAMGLNTEAFF.

This clone is a singleton in its sample. The chain combines TRBV19 with TRBJ2-2, with no clear D. The CDR3 is made up of 12 amino acids. Germline loops: CDR1 LNHDA, CDR2 SQIVND (reference sequence). Deletions cut 9 bases from V and 7 bases from J, with 12 bases between. CDR3 nucleotide sequence: TGTGCCAGCCGGATCGAAAACGGGGAGCTGTTTTTT. This encodes CASRIENGELFF. Combining the CDR3 with reference TRBV19 and TRBJ2-2 gives the whole variable domain DGGITQSPKYLFRKEGQNVTLSCEQNLNHDAMYWYRQDPGQGLRLIYYSQIVNDFQKGDIAEGYSVSREKKESFPLTVTSAQKNPTAFYLCASRIENGELFFGEGSRLTVL.

The J gene is TRBJ2-2, the V gene TRBV19; D unresolved. Germline V gives CDR1 LNHDA, CDR2 SQIVND (reference sequence). The CDR3 is made up of 13 amino acids. V shed 4 bases and J shed 5 bases, with 8 bases lying between them. The CDR3 nucleotides are TGTGCCAGTAGTAAGCTGAGTACCGGGGAGCTGTTTTTT. Its translation is CASSKLSTGELFF.